These 10 T cell receptor beta chains came from one sample sequenced in a study of OX40 agonist ivuxolimab in advanced cancers. Clones were read by immunoSEQ multiplex PCR, and TCRdb kept only the in-frame ones, dropping some. The sample yields some 85,000 clones, about 90% seen once. Sequences were derived from CD4+ or CD8+ T cells sorted from blood, sampled in a trial of the OX40 agonist ivuxolimab. All receptors derive from an adult with an advanced solid tumor such as melanoma, head and neck, liver or kidney cancer.

This CDR3 is CASRKVGQEQYF. The CDR3 DNA is TGTGCCAGCCGGAAGGTGGGTCAAGAGCAGTACTTC. The J gene is TRBJ2-7, the V gene TRBV6-4; no reliable D call. This CDR3 comprises 12 residues. From germline, CDR1 is MRHNA and CDR2 SNTAGT. V lost 8 bases and J lost 7, with 15 bases in between.

The rearrangement uses TRBV5-1 and TRBJ2-3, with TRBD2 matching over 11 bases. The V and J ends lost 4 bases and 3 bases, in that order; junction bases with no gene match: 7. CDR1 and CDR2 (germline): SGHRS, YFSETQ. This CDR3 has 16 residues. This chain's CDR3 is CASSPAGTSGTDTQYF. The CDR3 bases are TGCGCCAGCAGCCCCGCCGGGACTAGCGGAACAGATACGCAGTATTTT.

V usage is TRBV7-2 and J usage is TRBJ2-7; possible D gene TRBD1, 6 bases. The V and J ends lost 5 bases and 5 bases respectively, with 13 bases between them. Germline CDR1 reads SGHTA; CDR2 reads FQGNSA. This CDR3 is 13 amino acids long. CDR3 sequence: CASSRTEVNEQYF. The DNA of the CDR3 is TGTGCCAGCAGCCGGACAGAGGTCAACGAGCAGTACTTC.

The J gene is TRBJ1-2, the V gene TRBV6-4; the D gene is possibly TRBD1 (6 bases). CDR1 MRHNA and CDR2 SNTAGT come from the germline V gene. V was pared by 0 bases and J by 5 bases, with 10 bases between. CDR3 length: 14 residues. CDR3 nucleotides: TGTGCCAGCAGTGACTCAGGGGGACGGTATGGCTACACCTTC. Amino acid sequence: CASSDSGGRYGYTF.

CDR3 in DNA: TGTGCCAGCAGTTTAACGGCTAGCGGGAGCGCCCTGGAGCAGTACTTC. This translates into CASSLTASGSALEQYF. This rearrangement joins TRBV7-2 to TRBJ2-7, with TRBD2 matching over 10 bases. The ends lost 6 bases at V and 7 bases at J; junction bases unmatched: 15. Germline V CDR1 and CDR2: SGHTA, FQGNSA. This CDR3 is 16 amino acids long.

The genes are TRBV11-3 and TRBJ2-1; TRBD2 aligns across 8 bases. CDR1 is SGHNT and CDR2 is YENEEA in the germline V gene. J gave up 8 bases and V 4 bases, and 16 bases lay outside the gene matches. The CDR3 totals 17 residues. Here the CDR3 DNA reads TGTGCCAGCAGCTCCTCGTCGGTCTCGACTAGCGTGTATGAGCAGTTCTTC. Its translation: CASSSSSVSTSVYEQFF.

The chain carries TRBV13 and TRBJ1-6, with unresolved D. This CDR3 region has 15 residues. Trimming pared 1 base from V and 5 bases from J, leaving 9 bases between. Germline V gene lookup returns CDR1 PRHDT and CDR2 FYEKMQ (reference sequence). CDR3 in amino acids: CASSLVGGNNSPLHF. DNA for the CDR3: TGTGCCAGCAGCTTAGTCGGTGGGAATAATTCACCCCTCCACTTT.

This clone was counted between two and nine times. V and J are TRBV4-1 and TRBJ1-5; D remains ambiguous. The CDR3 sequence is 15 residues long. The germline V and J ends were trimmed by 0 bases and 3 bases, with 9 bases remaining between them. Looked up from germline, CDR1 is MGHRA and CDR2 is YSYEKL. The CDR3: CASSQDTTFNQPQHF. The CDR3 nucleotides read TGCGCCAGCAGCCAAGATACGACCTTCAATCAGCCCCAGCATTTT.

V is TRBV11-3 and J is TRBJ2-7; D ambiguous. The CDR3 sequence is 14 residues long. Per germline, CDR1 SGHNT and CDR2 YENEEA. V was shortened by 1 base and J by 3 bases, with 10 bases between the two germline ends. The CDR3 DNA sequence: TGTGCCAGCAGCTTAGTATTCGGGTTCTACGAGCAGTACTTC. Translated: CASSLVFGFYEQYF. The full variable domain, its missing parts supplied by reference TRBV11-3 and TRBJ2-7, is EAGVVQSPRYKIIEKKQPVAFWCNPISGHNTLYWYLQNLGQGPELLIRYENEEAVDDSQLPKDRFSAERLKGVDSTLKIQPAELGDSAVYLCASSLVFGFYEQYFGPGTRLTVT.

V usage is TRBV7-2 and J usage is TRBJ1-2, with D tentatively TRBD1 (5 bases). With 4 bases removed from V and 0 bases from J, the gap between germline ends came to 9 bases. This CDR3 has 14 amino acids. Germline V gene data show CDR1 as SGHTA and CDR2 as FQGNSA. In nucleotides, the CDR3 is TGTGCCAGCAGCTCCACGACAGCTAACTATGGCTACACCTTC. It encodes CASSSTTANYGYTF.